This T cell receptor (beta chain) came from a study of T cell responses to AZD1222 COVID-19 vaccine. Study-level background: Recipients boosted at about 4 weeks or about 12 weeks are pooled.

The method was immunoSEQ multiplex PCR; TCRdb's version includes in-frame clones alone and lacks a portion of them. The data hold 90,000 to 120,000 clones, with approximately 90% observed a single time. J lost 10 bases, V lost 3 bases, and 8 bases had no gene match. This CDR3 is 14 amino acids long. CDR1 and CDR2 from the germline V gene are LNHDA and SQIVND (reference sequence). With regard to this clone: Its antigen is unidentified.

Study-wide points: CD4 TCRs covered the whole spike, strongest at regions 160-218 and 743-854. No day 14 peak samples; only post-peak repertoires were characterized. Clonal diversity was possibly underestimated, and white British individuals and females predominated among donors.

The chain uses TRBV19 and TRBJ1-4, with TRBD1 matching over 7 bases. The receptor comes from an adult in good health. The starting material was peripheral blood, obtained on day 0 of AZD1222 vaccination. CDR3 in amino acids: CASSISQGVGKLFF. Written as DNA, the CDR3 is TGTGCCAGTAGTATTTCGCAGGGGGTCGGAAAACTGTTTTTT. Looking up the rest from reference TRBV19 and TRBJ1-4 gives the full variable domain: DGGITQSPKYLFRKEGQNVTLSCEQNLNHDAMYWYRQDPGQGLRLIYYSQIVNDFQKGDIAEGYSVSREKKESFPLTVTSAQKNPTAFYLCASSISQGVGKLFFGSGTQLSVL.